The 29 T cell receptor beta chains below come from one sample, sequenced in a study of Tregs in tolerant kidney transplant recipients. Assay used: immunoSEQ multiplex PCR; TCRdb lists only in-frame clones, some missing. This table has 60,000 to 75,000 clones, 80% to 90% appearing once. Sequencing was performed on Tregs from blood, taken before the transplant. The receptors originated from a human donor who received a combined kidney and bone marrow transplant.

Concerning this clone itself: The junction shows a germline mismatch at one end, possibly a read error. CDR3 amino acids: CAGSLERNTEAFF. In DNA form, the CDR3 reads TGCGCCGGCAGCCTGGAAAGGAACACTGAAGCTTTCTTT. The V gene is TRBV5-1, the J gene TRBJ1-1; no reliable D call. The germline V gene encodes CDR1 SGHRS and CDR2 YFSETQ. This CDR3 comprises 13 residues.

This rearrangement joins TRBV6-6 to TRBJ2-1; 8 bases match TRBD2. The CDR3 is made up of 15 amino acids. From germline, CDR1 is MNHNY and CDR2 SVGAGI (reference sequence). The junction had 5 bases not matched to a gene; V was cut back by 3 bases and J by 4 bases. In nucleotides, the CDR3 is TGTGCCAGCAGTTATAGCGGGGTAAAGTACAATGAGCAGTTCTTC. Protein sequence: CASSYSGVKYNEQFF.

This clone was seen once. The V gene is TRBV27, the J gene TRBJ2-3; perhaps D is TRBD1 or TRBD2 (5 bases each). Deletions cut 6 bases from V and 0 bases from J, with 13 bases between. Germline CDR1 and CDR2: MNHEY and SMNVEV (reference sequence). The CDR3 has 15 residues. The CDR3 DNA reads TGTGCCAGCAGCGCACTAGGGGCGAGCACAGATACGCAGTATTTT. It is translated as CASSALGASTDTQYF.

This clone appeared a single time. The V gene is TRBV6-6, the J gene TRBJ2-3, with 7 bases aligning to TRBD1. The CDR3 consists of 14 residues. Looked up from germline, CDR1 is MNHNY and CDR2 is SVGAGI (reference sequence). V lost 6 bases, J lost 2 bases, and 5 bases stayed unmatched. CDR3: CASRTGQSTDTQYF. The CDR3 DNA sequence: TGTGCCAGCAGGACGGGACAGTCCACAGATACGCAGTATTTT.

This clone was found once. The chain couples TRBV9 to TRBJ2-3, with D uncertain. Germline assignment: CDR1 SGDLS and CDR2 YYNGEE. The germline V and J ends were trimmed by 2 bases and 0 bases, with 1 base remaining between them. This CDR3 is built from 12 residues. The CDR3 sequence is CASSVSTDTQYF. The CDR3 DNA reads TGTGCCAGCAGCGTCAGCACAGATACGCAGTATTTT.

The CDR3 is CASSYRDSSYEQYF. As DNA, the CDR3 is TGTGCCAGCAGCTACCGGGACAGCTCCTACGAGCAGTACTTC. V and J are TRBV27 and TRBJ2-5; TRBD1 agrees at 7 bases. The better agreement between TRBJ2-7 and the DNA end casts doubt on the J call. The CDR3 length is 14 residues. Germline CDR1 is MNHEY and CDR2 is SMNVEV (reference sequence).

J is TRBJ2-3 and V is TRBV7-2; TRBD2 is a possible D gene (7 bases). The length of the CDR3 is 17 residues. Germline V gene sequence: CDR1 SGHTA, CDR2 FQGNSA. V was shortened by 1 base and J by 5 bases, with 19 bases between the two germline ends. The CDR3 sequence is CASSLVYPGGPGDTQYF. The CDR3 DNA reads as TGTGCCAGCAGCTTAGTGTACCCCGGGGGGCCTGGAGATACGCAGTATTTT.

This chain links TRBV7-9 with TRBJ1-1; a weak D match, TRBD1 (5 bases). The CDR3 has 13 amino acids. Germline assignment: CDR1 SEHNR and CDR2 FQNEAQ (reference sequence). Trimming cost V 2 bases and J 1 base, with 5 bases left between them. The chain's CDR3 is CASSLQGNTEAFF. CDR3 bases: TGTGCCAGCAGCTTACAGGGGAACACTGAAGCTTTCTTT.

The chain is built from TRBV18 and TRBJ2-2; D gene uncertain. The V gene's germline CDR1 is KGHSH and CDR2 LQKENI. V was cut by 1 base and J by 1 base, with 1 base left in between. The length of the CDR3 is 13 residues. CDR3 sequence: CASSPQNTGELFF. In DNA, the CDR3 is TGTGCCAGCTCACCACAGAACACCGGGGAGCTGTTTTTT.

In its sample, this clone was seen once. This chain links TRBV7-2 with TRBJ2-7, with 13 bases fitting TRBD2. Trimming at V came to 5 bases and at J to 2 bases, leaving 3 bases not matched to a gene. Germline V gives CDR1 SGHTA, CDR2 FQGNSA. The CDR3 loop spans 15 amino acids. The CDR3 reads CASSLGLAGAYEQYF. DNA for the CDR3: TGTGCCAGCAGCCTCGGACTAGCGGGGGCCTACGAGCAGTACTTC.

This chain uses TRBV6-5 with TRBJ1-2; the D gene is possibly TRBD1 (6 bases). Germline CDR1 is MNHEY and CDR2 is SVGAGI. The CDR3 contains 15 residues. Trimming left V 2 bases short and J 4 bases short, with 14 bases between. The CDR3 sequence is CASSYHETGGYGYTF. Here the CDR3 DNA reads TGTGCCAGCAGTTACCACGAGACAGGCGGCTATGGCTACACCTTC.

V and J are TRBV29-1 and TRBJ1-1; a possible D gene is TRBD1 (5 bases). Germline assignment: CDR1 SQVTM and CDR2 ANQGSEA. V lost 7 bases, J lost 0 bases, and 6 bases lay in between. This CDR3 has 11 residues. CDR3 amino acids: CSGGVNTEAFF. The CDR3 DNA is TGCAGCGGGGGGGTGAACACTGAAGCTTTCTTT.

The rearrangement joins TRBV14 to TRBJ2-1; 7 nucleotides line up with TRBD2. V lost 1 base and J lost 2; bases outside the gene matches: 2. Germline V gene lookup returns CDR1 SGHDN and CDR2 FVKESK. The CDR3 loop spans 15 amino acids. CDR3 sequence (DNA): TGTGCCAGCAGCCAAGGACTAGCTGCCTACAATGAGCAGTTCTTC. It is translated as CASSQGLAAYNEQFF. Supplemented by reference TRBV14 and TRBJ2-1, the full variable domain reads EAGVTQFPSHSVIEKGQTVTLRCDPISGHDNLYWYRRVMGKEIKFLLHFVKESKQDESGMPNNRFLAERTGGTYSTLKVQPAELEDSGVYFCASSQGLAAYNEQFFGPGTRLTVL.

The table lists this clone with a count of one. The rearrangement uses TRBV18 and TRBJ1-2; D uncertain. CDR3 size: 15 residues. Trimming took off 5 bases at V and 0 bases at J, with 13 bases between the two ends. Germline CDR1 and CDR2: KGHSH and LQKENI. The CDR3: CASSEEVGANYGYTF. For the CDR3, the DNA is TGTGCCAGCTCAGAAGAGGTCGGGGCTAACTATGGCTACACCTTC.

This clone showed up just a few times. The chain uses TRBV9 and TRBJ2-5, with a tentative D call TRBD2 (5 bases). With 0 bases removed from V and 5 bases from J, the gap between germline ends came to 17 bases. In germline, CDR1 is SGDLS, CDR2 YYNGEE. The CDR3 has 16 residues. DNA for the CDR3: TGTGCCAGCAGCGTAGGACGTTTACCTGGCGGGGAGACCCAGTACTTC. Residues: CASSVGRLPGGETQYF. Looking up the rest from reference TRBV9 and TRBJ2-5 gives the full variable domain: DSGVTQTPKHLITATGQRVTLRCSPRSGDLSVYWYQQSLDQGLQFLIQYYNGEERAKGNILERFSAQQFPDLHSELNLSSLELGDSALYFCASSVGRLPGGETQYFGPGTRLLVL.

This clone was seen only a few times. This chain joins TRBV6-5 and TRBJ2-7; D possibly corresponds to TRBD1 (5 bases). The V end lost 2 bases, the J end lost 6 bases, and 17 bases lay between the germline ends. CDR1 MNHEY and CDR2 SVGAGI come from the germline V gene. This CDR3 is built from 15 residues. The DNA of the CDR3 is TGTGCCAGCAGTTACACCCTCTCGACAGACCCCGAGCAGTACTTC. The encoded protein is CASSYTLSTDPEQYF.

The CDR3 loop reads CASSLAWGATNEKLFF. The CDR3 bases are TGCGCCAGCAGCCTTGCATGGGGGGCAACTAATGAAAAACTGTTTTTT. This chain connects TRBV4-1 to TRBJ1-4; D might be TRBD1 (5 bases). V gave up 4 bases and J gave up 0 bases, with 12 bases separating them. The CDR3 loop spans 16 amino acids. CDR1 is MGHRA and CDR2 is YSYEKL in the germline V gene.

This chain connects TRBV18 to TRBJ2-5, with D hard to call. Germline V CDR1 and CDR2: KGHSH, LQKENI. The CDR3 has 14 amino acids. The V end was cut by 3 bases, the J end by 4 bases, with 12 bases between. The CDR3 nucleotides are TGTGCCAGCTCACCGACTTTTGAGATAGAGACCCAGTACTTC. As protein: CASSPTFEIETQYF.

This chain connects TRBV2 to TRBJ1-1; no definite D call. The CDR3 is 12 amino acids. V shed 6 bases and J shed 1 base, with 6 bases lying between them. Per germline, CDR1 SNHLY and CDR2 FYNNEI. CDR3 in amino acids: CASSRQNTEAFF. Here the CDR3 DNA reads TGTGCCAGCAGCCGTCAGAACACTGAAGCTTTCTTT.

DNA for the CDR3: TGTGCCAGCAGGGAAAATTCACCCCTCCACTTT. The encoded protein is CASRENSPLHF. The gene calls are TRBV6-1 and TRBJ1-6; D call uncertain. The germline CDR1 and CDR2 sequences are MNHNS and SASEGT. Trimming removed 6 bases from V and 7 bases from J, with 4 bases in between. The CDR3 runs to 11 residues.

The V gene is TRBV7-7, the J gene TRBJ2-5; TRBD1 matches at 8 bases. The CDR3 contains 15 residues. CDR1 and CDR2 (germline): SSHAT, FNYEAQ (reference sequence). Trimming at V came to 3 bases and at J to 2 bases, leaving 5 bases not matched to a gene. As DNA, the CDR3 is TGTGCCAGCAGCTTCTCACAGGGGGTTCAAGAGACCCAGTACTTC. Amino acids: CASSFSQGVQETQYF.

J is TRBJ1-4 and V is TRBV11-2; no clear D. Per the germline V gene, CDR1 is SGHAT and CDR2 is FQNNGV. CDR3 length: 14 amino acids. Trimming cost V 4 bases and J 6 bases, with 12 bases left between them. Written as DNA, the CDR3 is TGTGCCAGCAGCTCTGCGAGGGTAGATGAAAAACTGTTTTTT. Its translation: CASSSARVDEKLFF.

V is TRBV5-4 and J is TRBJ2-3; the D gene is possibly TRBD1 (5 bases). V lost 0 bases and J 3 bases, leaving 17 bases between the germline ends. CDR3 length: 17 residues. Germline V CDR1 and CDR2: SGHNT, YYREEE (reference sequence). This CDR3 is CASSLGPPGLRTDTQYF. DNA of the CDR3: TGTGCCAGCAGCTTGGGCCCTCCAGGGTTGCGTACAGATACGCAGTATTTT. The whole variable domain, filled in from reference TRBV5-4 and TRBJ2-3, reads ETGVTQSPTHLIKTRGQQVTLRCSSQSGHNTVSWYQQALGQGPQFIFQYYREEENGRGNFPPRFSGLQFPNYSSELNVNALELDDSALYLCASSLGPPGLRTDTQYFGPGTRLTVL.

This chain links TRBV30 with TRBJ1-2; the D gene is possibly TRBD1 (5 bases). The CDR3 covers 12 residues. CDR1 and CDR2 (germline): GTSNPN, SVGIG (reference sequence). V was pared by 6 bases and J by 5 bases, with 13 bases between. The CDR3 loop is CACSRGWYGYTF. The CDR3 region has the DNA TGTGCCTGCTCCCGGGGGTGGTATGGCTACACCTTC.

V gene TRBV5-1 combines with J gene TRBJ1-1; TRBD1 is a possible D gene (5 bases). Germline assignment: CDR1 SGHRS and CDR2 YFSETQ. This CDR3 is built from 15 residues. V lost 4 bases and J 7 bases, leaving 20 bases between the germline ends. In DNA form, the CDR3 reads TGCGCCAGCAGCCCCAGCGGTCTCCCCGGGGGTGAAGCTTTCTTT. Protein product: CASSPSGLPGGEAFF. Together with reference TRBV5-1 and TRBJ1-1, the CDR3 gives the full variable domain: KAGVTQTPRYLIKTRGQQVTLSCSPISGHRSVSWYQQTPGQGLQFLFEYFSETQRNKGNFPGRFSGRQFSNSRSEMNVSTLELGDSALYLCASSPSGLPGGEAFFGQGTRLTVV.

The chain couples TRBV4-1 to TRBJ2-7; 10 bases are shared with TRBD2. Trimming took 7 bases from V and 4 from J; bases not matched to a gene: 7. The V gene's germline CDR1 is MGHRA and CDR2 YSYEKL. CDR3 length equals 14 residues. The CDR3 loop is CASTQREGPYEQYF. The CDR3 nucleotides read TGCGCCAGCACCCAGCGGGAGGGCCCTTACGAGCAGTACTTC.

The chain carries TRBV10-3 and TRBJ2-1, with 11 bases fitting TRBD2. The J segment lost 4 bases and the V segment lost 10 bases, leaving 3 bases of the junction unmatched. The CDR3 is 13 amino acids. Germline CDR1 and CDR2: ENHRY and SYGVKD. The CDR3 protein is CASTSGSYNEQFF. In DNA, the CDR3 is TGTGCCAGCACTAGCGGGAGTTACAATGAGCAGTTCTTC.

The V gene is TRBV5-6, the J gene TRBJ2-1, with D maybe TRBD2 (6 bases). Trimming left V 0 bases short and J 0 bases short, with 10 bases between. CDR1 is SGHDT and CDR2 is YYEEEE in the germline V gene. The CDR3 has 16 residues. CDR3 region: CASSLGGTGSYNEQFF. CDR3 DNA sequence: TGTGCCAGCAGCTTGGGCGGGACTGGCTCCTACAATGAGCAGTTCTTC.

In its sample, this clone was seen once. The J gene is TRBJ2-3, the V gene TRBV5-1; TRBD2 matches 8 bases. There are 18 residues in the CDR3. J gave up 5 bases and V 4 bases, and 18 bases lay outside the gene matches. Germline V gene lookup returns CDR1 SGHRS and CDR2 YFSETQ. Here the CDR3 reads CASSQGVLAGGGLDTQYF. CDR3 DNA: TGCGCCAGCAGCCAAGGTGTACTAGCCGGGGGGGGCCTAGATACGCAGTATTTT.